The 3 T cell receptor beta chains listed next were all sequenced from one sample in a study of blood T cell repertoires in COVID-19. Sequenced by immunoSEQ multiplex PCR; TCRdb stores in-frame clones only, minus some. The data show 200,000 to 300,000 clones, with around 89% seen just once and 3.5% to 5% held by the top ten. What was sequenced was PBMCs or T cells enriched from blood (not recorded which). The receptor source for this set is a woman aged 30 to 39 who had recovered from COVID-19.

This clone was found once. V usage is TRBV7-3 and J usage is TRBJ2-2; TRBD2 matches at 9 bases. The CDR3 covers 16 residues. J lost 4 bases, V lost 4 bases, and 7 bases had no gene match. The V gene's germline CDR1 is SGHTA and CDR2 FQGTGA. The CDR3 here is CASSSGLAQGTGELFF. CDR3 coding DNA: TGTGCCAGCAGCTCCGGACTAGCGCAGGGCACCGGGGAGCTGTTTTTT.

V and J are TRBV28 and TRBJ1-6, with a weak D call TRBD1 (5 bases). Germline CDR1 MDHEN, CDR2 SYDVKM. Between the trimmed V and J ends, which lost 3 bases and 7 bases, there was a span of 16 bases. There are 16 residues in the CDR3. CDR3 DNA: TGTGCCAGCAGTTTCTACCATCAGGGCGGCAATTCACCCCTCCACTTT. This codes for CASSFYHQGGNSPLHF.

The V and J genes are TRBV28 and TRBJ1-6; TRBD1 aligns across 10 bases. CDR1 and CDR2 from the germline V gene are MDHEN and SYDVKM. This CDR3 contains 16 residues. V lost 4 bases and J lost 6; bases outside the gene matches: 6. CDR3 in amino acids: CASSSGQGFGNSPLHF. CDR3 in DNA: TGTGCCAGCAGTTCGGGACAGGGGTTTGGTAATTCACCCCTCCACTTT.